This TCR beta chain was observed in a study of CXCR3-negative and CXCR3-positive naive CD8 T cells. Points on this clonotype: What it recognizes is unknown.

The libraries of TRB cDNA were constructed through 5' RACE using UMI labels. After re-calling the 5' RACE reads, TCRdb lists one entry per CDR3 protein, DNA absent. This sample's table has roughly 110,000 distinct CDR3 sequences. Study conclusions and caveats: Relative to CXCR3-negative naive cells, CXCR3-positive naive cells had more hydrophobic TRB CDR3s. Across naive subsets, surface CD5 expression was comparable, and TCR strength was inferred from properties of the TRB CDR3.

The CDR3 is 16 amino acids. CDR1 and CDR2 (germline): MDHEN, SYDVKM. The sample comprised naive CXCR3+ CD8+ T cells from blood. The subset was: CD45RO-CCR7+CD27+CD95- naive CD8+ T cells expressing CXCR3 (TNR3+). The chain combines TRBV28 with TRBJ2-1; TCRdb gives TRBD2 as the D gene, but with no DNA this cannot be confirmed. The TCR sequence derives from a human donor in good health. Some clones in this sample may be carry-over from other donors' samples. This chain's CDR3 is CASSLGLAGAYNEQFF.